The T cell receptor (beta chain) under discussion was sequenced for a study of long-term antiretroviral therapy in people with HIV. The study's findings and limits: Repertoire composition at all time points was dominated by clones that had expanded before ART. Diversity went up after ART and still fell short of transplant donor controls.

The assay, immunoSEQ v3.0, was run at survey level. The protocol was immunoSEQ multiplex PCR, while the TCRdb copy is restricted to in-frame clones and leaves out a portion. The sample consists of some 30,000 clones, 95% to 98% of them appearing once. This clone has just one count. The target antigen is unknown. The sequencing used unsorted PBMCs, collected 7.6 years after starting antiretroviral therapy. The receptor comes from a man aged 25-40 years with HIV.

The CDR3 is CASSRRTDNTGELFF. The CDR3 coding sequence is TGCGCCAGCAGCCGGAGGACAGATAACACCGGGGAGCTGTTTTTT. The V and J genes are TRBV4-3 and TRBJ2-2; D is possibly TRBD1 (6 bases). The length of the CDR3 is 15 residues. Trimming left V 4 bases short and J 2 bases short, with 11 bases between. Germline CDR1 and CDR2: LGHNA and YSLEER.